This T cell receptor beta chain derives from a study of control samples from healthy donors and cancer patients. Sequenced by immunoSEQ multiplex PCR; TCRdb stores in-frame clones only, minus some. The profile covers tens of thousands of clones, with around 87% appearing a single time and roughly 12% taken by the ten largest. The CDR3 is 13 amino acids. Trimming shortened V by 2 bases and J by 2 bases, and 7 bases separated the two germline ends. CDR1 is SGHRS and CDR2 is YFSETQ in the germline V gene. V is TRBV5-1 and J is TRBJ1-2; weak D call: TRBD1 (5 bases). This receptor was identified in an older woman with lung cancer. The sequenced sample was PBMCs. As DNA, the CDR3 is TGCGCCAGCAGCTTCGAGGGGAACTATGGCTACACCTTC. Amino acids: CASSFEGNYGYTF.